What follows are 19 T cell receptor beta chains derived from one specimen sequenced in a study of T cell repertoires in aging, cancer and after chemotherapy (dated by TCRdb to about 2019). TCRdb records Illumina MiSeq as the sequencer. Using a mixed TRB-A/B primer pool, multiplex touch-down PCR amplified rearranged TRB sequences covering the V, D and J segments. TCRdb redid the processing of the public reads, applying fastp at Q25 and MiXCR, and retained in-frame beta chains. Rows matching on CDR3 protein sequence are summarized as one entry with the most common DNA and genes. Present in this sample are approximately 10,000 distinct CDR3 sequences, 25% to 35% of which were seen just once. Under 2.5% of the sample is in the top ten clones. Genomic DNA extracted from peripheral blood, rather than sorted cells or RNA, was used as the source for amplification of TCR beta rearrangements. Sample: blood. The receptors derive from a human donor in good health.

The rearrangement joins TRBV27 to TRBJ2-6, with D unclear. The V gene's germline CDR1 is MNHEY and CDR2 SMNVEV (reference sequence). This CDR3 region has 17 residues. Trimming pared 1 base from V and 4 bases from J, leaving 14 bases between. DNA for the CDR3: TGTGCCAGCAGTTTATACGTGCCCACGCCCGGGGCCAACGTCCTGACTTTC. Translated, it gives CASSLYVPTPGANVLTF.

The V gene is TRBV29-1, the J gene TRBJ2-2, with D maybe TRBD1 (6 bases). The CDR3 sequence is 14 residues long. Germline CDR1 reads SQVTM; CDR2 reads ANQGSEA. V was cut by 5 bases and J by 3 bases, with 13 bases left in between. CDR3: CSVNGTRDTGELFF. The DNA of the CDR3 is TGCAGCGTTAATGGGACAAGGGACACCGGGGAGCTGTTTTTT.

The chain carries TRBV7-2 and TRBJ2-7, with D possibly called TRBD1 or TRBD2 (6 bases each). Germline V gives CDR1 SGHTA, CDR2 FQGNSA. The CDR3 consists of 14 residues. Trimming pared 3 bases from V and 2 bases from J, leaving 11 bases between. The CDR3 nucleotides are TGTGCCAGCAGCTTCCGGGGGCCCACCTACGAGCAGTACTTC. This gives the protein CASSFRGPTYEQYF.

This clonotype was detected only a few times. V and J are TRBV19 and TRBJ2-5; 11 bases are a match to TRBD2. CDR1 LNHDA and CDR2 SQIVND come from the germline V gene (reference sequence). V shed 4 bases, J shed 5 bases, and the junction held 6 bases outside the gene matches. This CDR3 has 15 amino acids. The CDR3: CASSSLAGGWETQYF. CDR3 DNA: TGTGCCAGTAGTAGCCTAGCGGGGGGCTGGGAGACCCAGTACTTC.

The V and J genes are TRBV14 and TRBJ1-2; a possible D gene is TRBD1 (5 bases). Germline V gives CDR1 SGHDN, CDR2 FVKESK. This CDR3 is built from 16 residues. Trimming shortened V by 3 bases and J by 0 bases, and 14 bases separated the two germline ends. CDR3: CASSHTGKGTNYGYTF. CDR3 coding DNA: TGTGCCAGCAGCCATACGGGGAAGGGGACTAACTATGGCTACACCTTC.

This chain links TRBV7-2 with TRBJ2-7, with 9 nucleotides matching TRBD1. The germline gives CDR1 SGHTA, CDR2 FQGNSA. The CDR3 runs to 11 residues. Trimming at V came to 6 bases and at J to 12 bases, leaving 6 bases not matched to a gene. The CDR3 sequence is CASSLGQGRYF. Here the CDR3 DNA reads TGTGCCAGCAGTTTGGGACAGGGCCGGTACTTC. The whole variable domain, filled in from reference TRBV7-2 and TRBJ2-7, reads GAGVSQSPSNKVTEKGKDVELRCDPISGHTALYWYRQSLGQGLEFLIYFQGNSAPDKSGLPSDRFSAERTGGSVSTLTIQRTQQEDSAVYLCASSLGQGRYFGPGTRLTVT.

The chain carries TRBV5-5 and TRBJ1-3; D gene ambiguous. CDR1 is SGHKS, CDR2 YYEKEE, per germline (reference sequence). The CDR3 length is 15 residues. V was shortened by 0 bases and J by 0 bases, with 7 bases between the two germline ends. In DNA form, the CDR3 reads TGTGCCAGCAGCTTGGACACCAGCTCTGGAAACACCATATATTTT. Translation: CASSLDTSSGNTIYF.

The chain recombines TRBV12-3 or TRBV12-4 with TRBJ1-6; a weak D match, TRBD1 (5 bases). The CDR3 spans 14 residues. The V gene lost 2 bases and the J gene lost 8 bases, with 10 bases spanning the gap. The CDR3 nucleotides read TGTGCCAGCAGTTTACAAGGGGCCCATTCACCCCTCCACTTT. Its translation: CASSLQGAHSPLHF.

This rearrangement joins TRBV7-2 to TRBJ2-1, with 7 bases aligning to TRBD2. Germline V gene lookup returns CDR1 SGHTA and CDR2 FQGNSA. The CDR3 sequence is 15 residues long. Losses at the gene ends were 5 bases for V and 2 bases for J; bases not matched to a gene: 6. CDR3 in amino acids: CASSPNRGAYNEQFF. The CDR3 bases are TGTGCCAGCAGCCCGAACCGGGGGGCCTACAATGAGCAGTTCTTC. The full variable domain, with the rest looked up from reference TRBV7-2 and TRBJ2-1, is GAGVSQSPSNKVTEKGKDVELRCDPISGHTALYWYRQSLGQGLEFLIYFQGNSAPDKSGLPSDRFSAERTGGSVSTLTIQRTQQEDSAVYLCASSPNRGAYNEQFFGPGTRLTVL.

By frequency in the sample, this clonotype is medium-sized. The V call is TRBV20-1, the J call TRBJ2-7, with a possible D match to TRBD2 (6 bases). The CDR3 runs 13 residues. CDR1 and CDR2 from the germline V gene are DFQATT and SNEGSKA (reference sequence). V dropped 5 bases and J dropped 7 bases, with 18 bases sitting between them. The CDR3, as DNA: TGCAGTGCTCCCCCGGGACTCCGCTTTGAGCAGTACTTC. Translated: CSAPPGLRFEQYF.

This clonotype was found once. V usage is TRBV11-2 and J usage is TRBJ1-2; D unresolved. This CDR3 spans 13 amino acids. The germline gives CDR1 SGHAT, CDR2 FQNNGV. Trimming took off 1 base at V and 4 bases at J, with 7 bases between the two ends. CDR3 sequence (DNA): TGTGCCAGCAGCTTAGCAGGCGGCTATGGCTACACCTTC. Its protein product is CASSLAGGYGYTF. Using reference TRBV11-2 and TRBJ1-2 for the parts outside the CDR3, the full variable domain is EAGVAQSPRYKIIEKRQSVAFWCNPISGHATLYWYQQILGQGPKLLIQFQNNGVVDDSQLPKDRFSAERLKGVDSTLKIQPAKLEDSAVYLCASSLAGGYGYTFGSGTRLTVV.

This clonotype occurred a few times. The rearrangement links TRBV6-1 to TRBJ2-3, with D possibly matching TRBD1 (5 bases). This CDR3 has 16 residues. Germline V lookup: CDR1 MNHNS, CDR2 SASEGT. V was shortened by 7 bases and J by 0 bases, with 17 bases between the two germline ends. CDR3 nucleotide sequence: TGTGCCAGCACGGTCGACAGACGGATAAGCACAGATACGCAGTATTTT. This encodes CASTVDRRISTDTQYF.

The CDR3 protein is CASSYDTRNQPQHF. DNA of the CDR3: TGTGCCAGTAGTTACGACACCCGCAATCAGCCCCAGCATTTT. The chain recombines TRBV19 with TRBJ1-5; D not certain. This CDR3 spans 14 amino acids. Trimming took off 5 bases at V and 2 bases at J, with 10 bases between the two ends. Per the germline V gene, CDR1 is LNHDA and CDR2 is SQIVND (reference sequence).

This clonotype appeared a few times. The chain joins TRBV12-3 or TRBV12-4 to TRBJ1-6; TRBD1 matches 7 bases. This CDR3 contains 15 residues. With V trimmed by 7 bases and J by 8 bases, 11 bases remained unmatched. CDR3 residues: CASTARITGDSPLHF. The CDR3 DNA reads as TGTGCCAGCACCGCCCGGATAACAGGGGATTCACCCCTCCACTTT.

There are a few counts of this clonotype. The chain employs TRBV6-5 and TRBJ1-6, with 10 positions matching TRBD1. The CDR3 totals 15 residues. V shed 4 bases and J 7 bases; nucleotides not matched to a gene: 4. Germline lookup yields CDR1 MNHEY and CDR2 SVGAGI. The CDR3 protein is CASSFRQGANSPLHF. CDR3 nucleotide sequence: TGTGCCAGCAGTTTTCGACAGGGGGCCAATTCACCCCTCCACTTT.

This chain links TRBV28 with TRBJ2-7; D gene unclear. The CDR3 has 14 amino acids. Germline V CDR1 and CDR2: MDHEN, SYDVKM. Trimming stripped 7 bases from V and 3 bases from J, with 16 bases between. The CDR3 nucleotides read TGTGCCAGCAACCGGTTGATCGTAGGCTACGAGCAGTACTTC. Its protein is CASNRLIVGYEQYF.

This clonotype was picked up one time. The chain recombines TRBV29-1 with TRBJ2-5; no firm D call. The V end was cut by 3 bases, the J end by 5 bases, with 10 bases between. Per germline, CDR1 SQVTM and CDR2 ANQGSEA. The CDR3 extends over 12 amino acids. CDR3 region: CSVDPEVETQYF. As DNA, the CDR3 is TGCAGCGTTGATCCCGAGGTGGAGACCCAGTACTTC.

This clonotype has a handful of counts. The DNA for the CDR3 is TGTGCCAGCGGGGGGGTCTCCTATAATTCACCCCTCCACTTT. It specifies CASGGVSYNSPLHF. The gene calls are TRBV7-2 and TRBJ1-6, with D perhaps matching TRBD1 (5 bases). Trimming pared 8 bases from V and 0 bases from J, leaving 8 bases between. The CDR3 is 14 amino acids. CDR1 SGHTA and CDR2 FQGNSA come from the germline V gene. Combining the CDR3 with reference TRBV7-2 and TRBJ1-6 gives the whole variable domain GAGVSQSPSNKVTEKGKDVELRCDPISGHTALYWYRQSLGQGLEFLIYFQGNSAPDKSGLPSDRFSAERTGGSVSTLTIQRTQQEDSAVYLCASGGVSYNSPLHFGNGTRLTVT.

The V gene is TRBV7-2, the J gene TRBJ2-5; D perhaps matches TRBD1 (6 bases). CDR3 length: 13 residues. CDR1 is SGHTA and CDR2 is FQGNSA in the germline V gene. V lost 5 bases, J lost 2 bases, and 9 bases lay in between. DNA for the CDR3: TGTGCCAGCAGCAATCAGGGGCAAGAGACCCAGTACTTC. Protein: CASSNQGQETQYF.